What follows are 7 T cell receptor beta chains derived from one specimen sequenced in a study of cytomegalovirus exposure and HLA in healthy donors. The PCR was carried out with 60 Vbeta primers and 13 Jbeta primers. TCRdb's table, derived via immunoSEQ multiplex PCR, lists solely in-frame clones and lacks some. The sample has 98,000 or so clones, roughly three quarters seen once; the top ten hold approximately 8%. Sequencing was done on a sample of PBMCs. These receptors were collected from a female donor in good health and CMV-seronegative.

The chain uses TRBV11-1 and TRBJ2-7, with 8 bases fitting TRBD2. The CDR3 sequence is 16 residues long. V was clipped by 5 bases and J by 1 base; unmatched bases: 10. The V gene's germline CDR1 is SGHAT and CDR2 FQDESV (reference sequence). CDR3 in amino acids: CASSRGGGGRSYEQYF. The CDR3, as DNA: TGTGCCAGCAGCCGTGGGGGAGGCGGGAGGTCCTACGAGCAGTACTTC. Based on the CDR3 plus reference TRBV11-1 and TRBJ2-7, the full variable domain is EAEVAQSPRYKITEKSQAVAFWCDPISGHATLYWYRQILGQGPELLVQFQDESVVDDSQLPKDRFSAERLKGVDSTLKIQPAELGDSAMYLCASSRGGGGRSYEQYFGPGTRLTVT.

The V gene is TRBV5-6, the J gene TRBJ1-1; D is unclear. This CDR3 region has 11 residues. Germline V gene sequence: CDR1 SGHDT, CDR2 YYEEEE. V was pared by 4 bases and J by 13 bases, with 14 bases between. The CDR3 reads CASSHGGGLFF. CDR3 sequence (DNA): TGTGCCAGCAGCCACGGTGGCGGCCTTTTCTTT.

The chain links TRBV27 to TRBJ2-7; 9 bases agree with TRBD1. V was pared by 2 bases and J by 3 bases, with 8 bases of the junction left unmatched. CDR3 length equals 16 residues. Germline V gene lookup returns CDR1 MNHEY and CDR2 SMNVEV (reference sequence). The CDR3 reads CASSLTGGDSIYEQYF. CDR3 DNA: TGTGCCAGCAGTTTAACAGGGGGCGACTCCATCTACGAGCAGTACTTC.

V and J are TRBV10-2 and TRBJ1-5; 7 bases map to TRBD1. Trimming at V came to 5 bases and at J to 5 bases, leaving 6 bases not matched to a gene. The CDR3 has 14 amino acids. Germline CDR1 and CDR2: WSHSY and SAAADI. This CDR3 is CASSKQGRYQPQHF. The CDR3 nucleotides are TGCGCCAGCAGTAAACAGGGGCGCTATCAGCCCCAGCATTTT.

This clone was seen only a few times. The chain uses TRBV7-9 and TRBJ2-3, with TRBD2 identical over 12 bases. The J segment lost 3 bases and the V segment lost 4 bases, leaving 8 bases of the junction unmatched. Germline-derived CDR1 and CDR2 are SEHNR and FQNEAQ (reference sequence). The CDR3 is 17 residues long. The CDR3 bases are TGTGCCAGCAGCTCTTCTAGCGGGAGGGCCGGTACAGATACGCAGTATTTT. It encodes CASSSSSGRAGTDTQYF.

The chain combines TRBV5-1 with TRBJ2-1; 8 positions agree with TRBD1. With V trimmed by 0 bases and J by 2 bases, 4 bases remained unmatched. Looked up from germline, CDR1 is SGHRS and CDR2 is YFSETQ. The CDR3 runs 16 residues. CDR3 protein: CASSLGVTGAYNEQFF. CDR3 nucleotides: TGCGCCAGCAGCTTGGGGGTGACAGGGGCCTACAATGAGCAGTTCTTC.

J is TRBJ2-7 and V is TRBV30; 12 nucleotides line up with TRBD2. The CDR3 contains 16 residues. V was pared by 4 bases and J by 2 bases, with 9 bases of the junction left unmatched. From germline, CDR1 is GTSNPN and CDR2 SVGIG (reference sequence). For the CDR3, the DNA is TGTGCCTGGACCCGACCGACTAGCGGGGGACCCTACGAGCAGTACTTC. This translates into CAWTRPTSGGPYEQYF.